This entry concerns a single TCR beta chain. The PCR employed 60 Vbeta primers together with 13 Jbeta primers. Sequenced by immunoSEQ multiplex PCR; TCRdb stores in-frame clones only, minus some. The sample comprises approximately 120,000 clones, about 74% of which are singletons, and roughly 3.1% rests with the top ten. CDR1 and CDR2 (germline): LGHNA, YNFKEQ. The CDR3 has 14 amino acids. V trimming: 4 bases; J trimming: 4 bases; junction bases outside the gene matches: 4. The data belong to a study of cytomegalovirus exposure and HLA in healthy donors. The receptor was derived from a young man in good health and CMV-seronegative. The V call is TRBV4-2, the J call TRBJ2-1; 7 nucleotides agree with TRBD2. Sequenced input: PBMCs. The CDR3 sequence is CASSPGLVYNEQFF. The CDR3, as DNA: TGTGCCAGCAGCCCCGGACTAGTATACAATGAGCAGTTCTTC.